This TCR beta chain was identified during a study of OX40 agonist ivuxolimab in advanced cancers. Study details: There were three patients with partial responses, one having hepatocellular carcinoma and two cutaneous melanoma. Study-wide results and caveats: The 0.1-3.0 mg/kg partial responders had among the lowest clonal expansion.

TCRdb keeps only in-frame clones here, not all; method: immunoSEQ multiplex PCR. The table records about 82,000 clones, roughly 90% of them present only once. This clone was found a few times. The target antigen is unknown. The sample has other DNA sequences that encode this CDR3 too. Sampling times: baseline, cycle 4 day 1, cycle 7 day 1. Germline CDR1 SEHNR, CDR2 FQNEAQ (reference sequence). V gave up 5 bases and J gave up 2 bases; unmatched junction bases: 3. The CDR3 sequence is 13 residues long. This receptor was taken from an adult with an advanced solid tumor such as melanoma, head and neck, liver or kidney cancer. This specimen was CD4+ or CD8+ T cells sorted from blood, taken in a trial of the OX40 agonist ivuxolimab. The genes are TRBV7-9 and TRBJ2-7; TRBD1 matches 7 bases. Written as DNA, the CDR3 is TGTGCCAGCAGCCCGGGACAGACCTACGAGCAGTACTTC. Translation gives CASSPGQTYEQYF.